The source of this TCR beta chain is a study of healthy donors' naive CD4 and CD8 T cells. In the study overall: Donors came from three age groups: 20-25, 40-50 and 60-70 years. All functional IMGT TCR alpha variants were covered by new primers.

Between the trimmed V and J ends, which lost 7 bases and 5 bases, there was a span of 7 bases. This CDR3 is built from 10 residues. Germline V gene lookup returns CDR1 SQVTM and CDR2 ANQGSEA. TCR libraries were built from around 0.45 ug of total RNA by linear amplification. TCRdb redid the calling of the reads with MiXCR, one entry per CDR3 protein. Of approximately 200,000 distinct CDR3 sequences in the sample, over 60% are singletons; the top ten hold less than 2.5%. Comment on this clonotype: The antigen remains unidentified.

Broader study findings: About an eighth of CD4/CD8 propensity variance appeared explained by V, J and CDR3 charge.

This clonotype was obtained from a pool of human donors in good health; the sample pools cells from several healthy donors. The material sequenced was naive CD4+ and CD8+ T cells sorted from blood, pooled from several donors. The rearrangement links TRBV29-1 to TRBJ2-3; D call uncertain. CDR3 sequence: CSGSLDTQYF. The CDR3 DNA sequence: TGCAGCGGGTCCTTAGATACGCAGTATTTT.